The present T cell receptor beta chain was sequenced within a study of a mutant IDH1 vaccine in newly diagnosed glioma. Study information: Pretreatment consisted of radiotherapy, temozolomide, or both, with most receiving both.

Time point described: baseline, week 1 (first vaccination visit). Treatment of the sample: pre-vaccination baseline after standard-of-care therapy. The germline V and J ends were trimmed by 6 bases and 1 base, with 10 bases remaining between them. The CDR3 runs to 13 residues. CDR1 MDHEN and CDR2 SYDVKM come from the germline V gene. A word on this clone: No antigen is known for it.

TCRdb's copy holds only in-frame clones and misses some; the assay was immunoSEQ multiplex PCR. The sample has approximately 100,000 clones; around nine tenths are singletons. General study findings and limits: Pseudoprogression appeared independent of alterations in top peripheral clonotypes.

J is TRBJ2-7 and V is TRBV28; D gene ambiguous. The sequence derives from a woman in her 50s with glioma. Sequencing used PBMCs, obtained from a glioma patient treated with radiotherapy, temozolomide or both. The CDR3, as DNA: TGTGCCAGCAGCAGTACAGTTTCCTACGAGCAGTACTTC. Translating gives CASSSTVSYEQYF.